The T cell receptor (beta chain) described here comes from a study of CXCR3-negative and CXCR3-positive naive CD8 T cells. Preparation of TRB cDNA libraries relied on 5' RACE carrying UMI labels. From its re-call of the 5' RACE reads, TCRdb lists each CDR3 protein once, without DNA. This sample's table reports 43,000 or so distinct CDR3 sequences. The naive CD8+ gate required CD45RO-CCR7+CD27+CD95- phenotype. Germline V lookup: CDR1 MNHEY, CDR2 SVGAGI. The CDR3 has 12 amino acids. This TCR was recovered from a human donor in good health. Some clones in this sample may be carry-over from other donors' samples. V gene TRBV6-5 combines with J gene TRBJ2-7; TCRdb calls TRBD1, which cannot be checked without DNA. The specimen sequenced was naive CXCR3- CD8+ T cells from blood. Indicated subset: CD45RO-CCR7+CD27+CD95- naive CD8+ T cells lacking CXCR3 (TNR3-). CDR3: CASGTGVYEQYF.